In its sample, the clone carrying this T cell receptor (beta chain) was seen many times. What it binds is unknown. MiXCR, run by TCRdb on the reads, gives a single entry per CDR3 protein. The sample has 450,000 to 550,000 distinct CDR3 sequences, approximately 15% seen once. The data originate from a study of T cell repertoires in cytomegalovirus infection. Study-level background: Both CMV infection and a matching HLA type were indicated by public TCR beta signatures.

Points from the study as a whole: There were carriers of CMV plus the relevant HLA, and cumulative public TCR beta family frequency identified them. Predominance within the ex vivo response was attributable to HLA-C-restricted CMV-specific TCR beta clonotypes.

The sequence was obtained from a human donor in good health (CMV status not recorded). Some clones in this sample may be carry-over from other donors' samples. The specimen sequenced was CD8+ T cells from PBMCs.

The CDR3 spells CASSIDLPGGDQPQHF. The CDR3 DNA reads as TGTGCCAGTAGTATAGATCTTCCGGGGGGAGATCAGCCCCAGCATTTT. This chain connects TRBV19 to TRBJ1-5; the D gene is possibly TRBD1 (5 bases). From germline, CDR1 is LNHDA and CDR2 SQIVND (reference sequence). The V and J ends lost 0 bases and 5 bases respectively, with 14 bases between them. The CDR3 runs 16 residues.